One sample yielded the 5 T cell receptor beta chains listed below, sequenced in a study of cytotoxic CD8 clonotypes in ibrutinib-treated CLL. Measured with immunoSEQ multiplex PCR; TCRdb has only the in-frame clones, and not every one. The sample includes approximately 280,000 clones, more than 70% of them seen just once. This specimen was PBMCs, taken at disease progression, from a patient treated with ibrutinib. Source of these receptors: a human donor with chronic lymphocytic leukemia.

J is TRBJ2-7 and V is TRBV19, with TRBD1 matching 10 bases. V shed 0 bases and J 0 bases; nucleotides not matched to a gene: 8. The CDR3 is 18 amino acids. Germline loops: CDR1 LNHDA, CDR2 SQIVND (reference sequence). The CDR3 spells CASSIDSIWTGGSYEQYF. Written as DNA, the CDR3 is TGTGCCAGTAGTATAGATTCTATCTGGACAGGGGGCTCCTACGAGCAGTACTTC.

This clone was seen more than once but under ten times. The rearrangement uses TRBV5-1 and TRBJ2-3, with a weak D call TRBD2 (5 bases). Trimming left V 7 bases short and J 1 base short, with 10 bases between. This CDR3 is built from 13 residues. Germline V gene lookup returns CDR1 SGHRS and CDR2 YFSETQ. For the CDR3, the DNA is TGCGCCAGCGGCGGGTGGGGCACAGATACGCAGTATTTT. Amino acids: CASGGWGTDTQYF.

J is TRBJ2-1 and V is TRBV9, with unresolved D. CDR1 and CDR2 (germline): SGDLS, YYNGEE. Trimming removed 1 base at V and 7 bases at J, with 9 bases between. CDR3 length: 13 residues. The CDR3 reads CASSVTGANEQFF. The CDR3 DNA reads as TGTGCCAGCAGCGTAACTGGTGCGAATGAGCAGTTCTTC.

V usage is TRBV5-1 and J usage is TRBJ2-7; the D gene is possibly TRBD1 (5 bases). CDR1 SGHRS and CDR2 YFSETQ come from the germline V gene. The CDR3 length is 14 residues. Between the trimmed V and J ends, which lost 0 bases and 3 bases, there was a span of 10 bases. The CDR3: CASSLADRFYEQYF. The DNA of the CDR3 is TGCGCCAGCAGCTTGGCCGACAGATTCTACGAGCAGTACTTC.

The chain has TRBV28 and TRBJ2-7; 7 bases are shared with TRBD1. The CDR3 contains 13 residues. The J segment lost 3 bases and the V segment lost 7 bases, leaving 6 bases of the junction unmatched. In germline, CDR1 is MDHEN, CDR2 SYDVKM. The CDR3 DNA is TGTGCCAGCAAGGGACAGCCCATCTACGAGCAGTACTTC. It specifies CASKGQPIYEQYF.